The clone carrying this T cell receptor (beta chain) was counted between two and nine times. Its specificity is not known. The sample comes from a study of beta chain features in type 1 diabetes. About the study: Sorted cells examined across all samples numbered 107,917,701. The study, taken as a whole, reports: Among all four CD4+ subsets, Type 1 diabetes patients had TCRB CDR3s that were moderately but significantly shorter. An over-representation of cells with high TCR expression could result from cDNA sequencing.

The CDR3 runs to 13 residues. V trimming: 8 bases; J trimming: 3 bases; junction bases outside the gene matches: 7. Per germline, CDR1 MNHNS and CDR2 SASEGT. Reverse transcription of all isolated RNA meant that expressed TCRB transcripts were sequenced. It was found that naive, central memory and regulatory T cell samples averaged approximately 3.5 million reads. Method: immunoSEQ multiplex PCR; TCRdb's copy keeps in-frame clones and lacks some. There are hundreds of thousands of clones in the sample; about 14% occur only once, and just under 0.04% lies in the top ten. The receptor comes from a man between 18 and 29 years old with type 1 diabetes. Sequenced sample: naive CD4+ T cells from blood. The chain employs TRBV6-1 and TRBJ2-7; 7 bases match TRBD1. CDR3 nucleotide sequence: TGTGCCAGCGAAGTGACAGGGATCTACGAGCAGTACTTC. It yields the protein CASEVTGIYEQYF.